This T cell receptor (beta chain) was profiled in a study of OX40 agonist ivuxolimab in advanced cancers. This clone was seen only once. Method: immunoSEQ multiplex PCR; TCRdb's copy keeps in-frame clones and lacks some. The sample gives 10,000 or so clones, around 74% of which show up once; about 26% is in the top ten. The sequence was collected from an adult with an advanced solid tumor such as melanoma, head and neck, liver or kidney cancer. Sequencing was performed on CD4+ or CD8+ T cells sorted from blood, taken in a trial of the OX40 agonist ivuxolimab.

This CDR3 is CASSLAVGNTEAFF. CDR3 nucleotides: TGCGCCAGCAGCTTGGCCGTCGGGAACACTGAAGCTTTCTTT. V is TRBV5-1 and J is TRBJ1-1; D unclear. The V and J ends lost 0 bases and 1 base respectively, with 7 bases between them. The CDR3 extends over 14 amino acids. Germline loops: CDR1 SGHRS, CDR2 YFSETQ.